This is a list of T cell receptor beta chains from one sample in a study of blood T cell repertoires in COVID-19. Sequencing was performed with immunoSEQ multiplex PCR; in TCRdb, only in-frame clones are kept and a portion is missing. There are hundreds of thousands of clones in the sample; about 82% occur only once, and over 5.5% lies in the top ten. The material sequenced was peripheral blood. These receptors were collected from a woman aged 80 or over with COVID-19, enrolled during active disease. Each CDR3 is given with its conserved first and last residue. D genes are given only for firm matches. Clone sizes are given selectively: once, few, many, or a class where the clone is expanded.

cdr3_nt cdr3_aa j_call d_call clone_size v_call
TGTGCCAGCAGCTGGTCCGGAAGCGGTACCTCTTTAGCCAACGTCCTGACTTTC CASSWSGSGTSLANVLTF TRBJ2-6 NA NA TRBV11-2
TGTGCCAGCAGCTTTGCAGGGACAGGGAACACTGAAGCTTTCTTT CASSFAGTGNTEAFF TRBJ1-1 NA NA TRBV12-1
TGCGCCAGCAGGTCCGGGACAGGGGTTAGTGCCGGGGAGCTGTTTTTT CASRSGTGVSAGELFF TRBJ2-2 TRBD1 NA TRBV5-1
TGTGCCAGCAGCCAAGGGGACAGGGGACCCAATCAGCCCCAGCATTTT CASSQGDRGPNQPQHF TRBJ1-5 TRBD1 once TRBV3-1/TRBV3-2
TGTGCCAGCAGTAGCCCTAATCAGCCCCAGCATTTT CASSSPNQPQHF TRBJ1-5 NA NA TRBV6-2/TRBV6-3
TGTGCCAGCACCGGCACAGGGGGCGACTCCTACAATGAGCAGTTCTTC CASTGTGGDSYNEQFF TRBJ2-1 TRBD1 NA TRBV28
TGTGCCAGCGGGGACAGGGGGTCATACGGGGGACAGCCCCAGCATTTT CASGDRGSYGGQPQHF TRBJ1-5 TRBD1 NA TRBV6-6
TGTGCCAGCAGTTACTCGAGACAGGTGGAAGCTTTCTTT CASSYSRQVEAFF TRBJ1-1 NA few TRBV6-5
TGTGCCAGCAGCTTAGTACTAGCGGGGGAGACAGATACGCAGTATTTT CASSLVLAGETDTQYF TRBJ2-3 TRBD2 NA TRBV7-9
TGCGCCAGCAGCTTACAAGGGGATGGTGAAAAACTGTTTTTT CASSLQGDGEKLFF TRBJ1-4 NA NA TRBV5-1
TGTGCCAGCAGCTTAACAGGGACAGCTGGAAACACCATATATTTT CASSLTGTAGNTIYF TRBJ1-3 TRBD1 NA TRBV7-2
TGCGCCAGCAGCCCGCAGTCCAGCGAGCAGTACTTC CASSPQSSEQYF TRBJ2-7 NA NA TRBV5-1
TGTGCCTGGAGCAGGGGTAGCAATCAGCCCCAGCATTTT CAWSRGSNQPQHF TRBJ1-5 NA NA TRBV30
TGTGCCAGCAGCCCACGGGGGACTAATGAAAAACTGTTTTTT CASSPRGTNEKLFF TRBJ1-4 NA NA TRBV9
TGCGCCAGCAGCTTCTCCTTGGCTTACGAGCAGTACTTC CASSFSLAYEQYF TRBJ2-7 NA NA TRBV5-1
TGTGCCAGCAGCTTTTCGGTAGCGGGGGATCGGATCGAAGCTTTCTTT CASSFSVAGDRIEAFF TRBJ1-1 NA few TRBV7-9
TGTGCCAGTAGTCGGGACAGAGTCTCTGGAAACACCATATATTTT CASSRDRVSGNTIYF TRBJ1-3 TRBD1 NA TRBV19
TGTGCCAGCAGCTTGGACAGGGGGTCGTCTCGCGAAAAACTGTTTTTT CASSLDRGSSREKLFF TRBJ1-4 TRBD1 NA TRBV5-6
TGTGCCAGCAGCCTAATAGTGAGCTCTGGAAACACCATATATTTT CASSLIVSSGNTIYF TRBJ1-3 NA few TRBV28
TGTGCCAGTACCTCAATCGGGACAGGGATTCCAGAGACCCAGTACTTC CASTSIGTGIPETQYF TRBJ2-5 TRBD1 NA TRBV19
TGTGCCAGCACTATCCAAAATGAAAAACTGTTTTTT CASTIQNEKLFF TRBJ1-4 NA NA TRBV28
TGTGCCAGCAGGCGCTGGGATACGCAGTATTTT CASRRWDTQYF TRBJ2-3 NA NA TRBV6-5
TGTGCCGACGGGGGTAGCGGGGGCCCCACCACCTCCTACAATGAGCAGTTCTTC CADGGSGGPTTSYNEQFF TRBJ2-1 TRBD2 NA TRBV7-3
TGTGCCAGCACCACCGGGACAGTGAACACTGAAGCTTTCTTT CASTTGTVNTEAFF TRBJ1-1 TRBD1 NA TRBV28
TGTGCCAGCAGCCCAGGACAGAAATCACCCCTCCACTTT CASSPGQKSPLHF TRBJ1-6 NA NA TRBV7-9
TGTGCCAGCAGCCAAGTGGGGCAGGGGGCGCGAGCTTTCTTT CASSQVGQGARAFF TRBJ1-1 TRBD1 few TRBV3-1/TRBV3-2
TGTGCCAGCAGCTTGTGGGCTGCAGGGGGCGAGCAGTACTTC CASSLWAAGGEQYF TRBJ2-7 TRBD1 NA TRBV7-8
TGCGCCAGCAGCCAAGCGTACACTAGCGGGGGGGCCTGGACAGATACGCAGTATTTT CASSQAYTSGGAWTDTQYF TRBJ2-3 TRBD2 NA TRBV4-3
TGTGCCAGCAGCTTTAGGGAGGCTAATGAAAAACTGTTTTTT CASSFREANEKLFF TRBJ1-4 NA NA TRBV5-5
TGTGCCAGCCTCGGGACTAGCGGGGGACCCCTCACAGATACGCAGTATTTT CASLGTSGGPLTDTQYF TRBJ2-3 TRBD2 NA TRBV7-2